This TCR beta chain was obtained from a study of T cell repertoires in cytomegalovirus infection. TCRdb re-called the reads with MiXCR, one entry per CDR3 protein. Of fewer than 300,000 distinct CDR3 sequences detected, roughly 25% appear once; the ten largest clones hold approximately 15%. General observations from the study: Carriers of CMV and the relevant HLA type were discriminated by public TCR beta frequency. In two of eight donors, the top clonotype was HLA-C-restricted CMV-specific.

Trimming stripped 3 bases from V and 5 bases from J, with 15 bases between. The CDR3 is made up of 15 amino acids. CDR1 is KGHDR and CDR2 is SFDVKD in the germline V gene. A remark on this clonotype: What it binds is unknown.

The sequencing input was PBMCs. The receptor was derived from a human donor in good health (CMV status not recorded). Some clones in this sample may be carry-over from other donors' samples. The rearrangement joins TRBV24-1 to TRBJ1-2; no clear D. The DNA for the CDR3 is TGTGCCACCAGTGATCCACATCGCAACGGGTATGGCTACACCTTC. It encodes CATSDPHRNGYGYTF.